A selection of T cell receptor beta chains follows, all from one sample in a study of blood T cells in healthy people across ages. One entry per CDR3 protein results from TCRdb running MiXCR on the 5' RACE reads. The sample includes about 670,000 distinct CDR3 sequences, around two fifths of them seen just once. The sequenced sample was blood. These receptors originate from an elderly man in good health. Both conserved end residues are part of each CDR3. Fields, in order: J gene, D gene, V gene, clone size, CDR3 DNA, CDR3 protein. The D gene is left open where the match is weak. Expanded clones get a size class; other rows say once, few or many, or leave the size out.

j_gene: TRBJ2-3
d_gene: NA
v_gene: TRBV4-1
abundance: NA
CDR3nt: TGCGCCAGCAGCCAAGAGGGAAGGGGCACAGATACGCAGTATTTT
CDR3aa: CASSQEGRGTDTQYF

j_gene: TRBJ2-5
d_gene: NA
v_gene: TRBV4-3
abundance: NA
CDR3nt: TGCGCCAGCGGCAGGGAATCGGGAGAGACCCAGTACTTC
CDR3aa: CASGRESGETQYF

j_gene: TRBJ2-7
d_gene: NA
v_gene: TRBV6-5
abundance: few
CDR3nt: TGTGCCAGCACCTCAAAAGGGAGCTCCTACGAGCAGTACTTC
CDR3aa: CASTSKGSSYEQYF

j_gene: TRBJ2-3
d_gene: NA
v_gene: TRBV29-1
abundance: many
CDR3nt: TGCAGCGTTGAACAGCCACCTAAATACACAGATACGCAGTATTTT
CDR3aa: CSVEQPPKYTDTQYF

j_gene: TRBJ2-7
d_gene: NA
v_gene: TRBV7-9
abundance: NA
CDR3nt: TGTGCCAGCAGCGCACGGGAGAGCCCTTCCTACGAGCAGTACTTC
CDR3aa: CASSARESPSYEQYF

j_gene: TRBJ1-5
d_gene: TRBD1
v_gene: TRBV5-8
abundance: NA
CDR3nt: TGTGCCAGTGACAGGGATAGCAATCAGCCCCAGCATTTT
CDR3aa: CASDRDSNQPQHF

j_gene: TRBJ1-2
d_gene: NA
v_gene: TRBV7-2
abundance: few
CDR3nt: TGTGCCAGCAGCTTAGCGACCTCCTATGGCTACACCTTC
CDR3aa: CASSLATSYGYTF

j_gene: TRBJ2-5
d_gene: TRBD2
v_gene: TRBV4-2
abundance: few
CDR3nt: TGTGCCAGCAGCCAAGATTCGCGGGGGGGCCCTAATGAGCAGTACTTC
CDR3aa: CASSQDSRGGPNEQYF

j_gene: TRBJ2-5
d_gene: NA
v_gene: TRBV3-1
abundance: NA
CDR3nt: TGTGCCAGCAGCCAGACACGCGCCAGAGAGACCCAGTACTTC
CDR3aa: CASSQTRARETQYF

j_gene: TRBJ2-5
d_gene: NA
v_gene: TRBV7-2
abundance: few
CDR3nt: TGTGCCAGCAGCTTATCGGGCTTTCAAGAGACCCAGTACTTC
CDR3aa: CASSLSGFQETQYF

j_gene: TRBJ2-1
d_gene: TRBD2
v_gene: TRBV12-3/TRBV12-4
abundance: NA
CDR3nt: TGTGCCAGCAGTTTAGCGAATCTAGCGGGTATTGGCAATGAGCAGTTCTTC
CDR3aa: CASSLANLAGIGNEQFF

j_gene: TRBJ2-6
d_gene: NA
v_gene: TRBV4-3
abundance: once
CDR3nt: TGCGCCAGCAGCCAAGATCTAGGTGTTAGGGGGGGGGCCAACGTCCTGACTTTC
CDR3aa: CASSQDLGVRGGANVLTF

j_gene: TRBJ1-5
d_gene: TRBD1
v_gene: TRBV6-1
abundance: NA
CDR3nt: TGTGCCAGCAGAAGGATCAGGGGGCCGAACCAGCCCCAGCATTTT
CDR3aa: CASRRIRGPNQPQHF

j_gene: TRBJ2-1
d_gene: TRBD2
v_gene: TRBV20-1
abundance: NA
CDR3nt: TGCAGTGCTCCAATCGGGCGGGAGGGCTCCTACAATGAGCAGTTCTTC
CDR3aa: CSAPIGREGSYNEQFF

j_gene: TRBJ2-2
d_gene: TRBD2
v_gene: TRBV7-8
abundance: NA
CDR3nt: TGTGCCAGCAGCCCCAGTGGGGCGGGGGGGCTTAAAAGGATTTCTACCGGGGAGCTGTTTTTT
CDR3aa: CASSPSGAGGLKRISTGELFF

j_gene: TRBJ1-5
d_gene: NA
v_gene: TRBV6-1
abundance: NA
CDR3nt: TGTGCCAGCAGGAACCAGGGCCAGCCCCAGCATTTT
CDR3aa: CASRNQGQPQHF

j_gene: TRBJ2-3
d_gene: TRBD1
v_gene: TRBV6-1
abundance: few
CDR3nt: TGTGCCAGCATCTTAGGACAGGGGGTAGATACGCAGTATTTT
CDR3aa: CASILGQGVDTQYF

j_gene: TRBJ2-3
d_gene: NA
v_gene: TRBV25-1
abundance: few
CDR3nt: TGTGCCAGCAGTGAATCGGTGGGAAGGAAGGCGCAGTATTTT
CDR3aa: CASSESVGRKAQYF

j_gene: TRBJ2-1
d_gene: TRBD2
v_gene: TRBV2
abundance: NA
CDR3nt: TGTGCCAGCAGTCCCCGGGACTACCTAAGAATCTTC
CDR3aa: CASSPRDYLRIF

j_gene: TRBJ2-7
d_gene: NA
v_gene: TRBV20-1
abundance: once
CDR3nt: TGCAGTGCTAGTCCGGGGGGCAAGGTCTACGAGCAGTACTTC
CDR3aa: CSASPGGKVYEQYF

j_gene: TRBJ2-3
d_gene: NA
v_gene: TRBV28
abundance: NA
CDR3nt: TGTGCCAGCCGGTCTAGCGAAAGTCGAACAGATACGCAGTATTTT
CDR3aa: CASRSSESRTDTQYF

j_gene: TRBJ2-6
d_gene: NA
v_gene: TRBV3-1
abundance: NA
CDR3nt: TGTGCCAGCAGCCAAAGGCAGGTGCGCTCTGGGGCCAACGTCCTGACTTTC
CDR3aa: CASSQRQVRSGANVLTF

j_gene: TRBJ2-5
d_gene: TRBD2
v_gene: TRBV12-3/TRBV12-4
abundance: NA
CDR3nt: TGTGCCAGCAGTTTTTGGCTAGCGGAACAAGAGACCCAGTACTTC
CDR3aa: CASSFWLAEQETQYF

j_gene: TRBJ2-3
d_gene: NA
v_gene: TRBV29-1
abundance: many
CDR3nt: TGCAGCGTTGATAGCCTAGATACGCAGTATTTT
CDR3aa: CSVDSLDTQYF

j_gene: TRBJ2-1
d_gene: NA
v_gene: TRBV20-1
abundance: NA
CDR3nt: TGCAGTGCCTCCCCCCGGGAGACCCAGTTCTTC
CDR3aa: CSASPRETQFF

j_gene: TRBJ2-3
d_gene: NA
v_gene: TRBV6-2/TRBV6-3
abundance: NA
CDR3nt: TGTGCCAGCTTGAGGACCCTAACAGATACGCAGTATTTT
CDR3aa: CASLRTLTDTQYF